These 5 T cell receptor beta chains share one sample of origin, sequenced in a study of T cell repertoires in cytomegalovirus infection. Using its own MiXCR run on the reads, TCRdb lists one record per CDR3 protein. This table holds around 450,000 distinct CDR3 sequences, 11% found once. The sample was PBMCs. All receptors come from a human donor in good health (CMV status not recorded). Some clones in this sample may be carry-over from other donors' samples.

V is TRBV20-1 and J is TRBJ1-1; D uncertain. The CDR3 covers 11 residues. Looked up from germline, CDR1 is DFQATT and CDR2 is SNEGSKA (reference sequence). Deletions cut 3 bases from V and 6 bases from J, with 8 bases between. Written as DNA, the CDR3 is TGCAGTGCTAGTAGGAGGGCTGAAGCTTTCTTT. It specifies CSASRRAEAFF.

In this sample, this clonotype turned up many times. The chain uses TRBV6-5 and TRBJ1-3; tentatively, D is TRBD1 (5 bases). Trimming took 7 bases from V and 4 from J, leaving 8 bases between them. The germline CDR1 and CDR2 sequences are MNHEY and SVGAGI. This CDR3 region has 12 residues. CDR3 sequence reads: CASTGAGNTIYF. CDR3 nucleotide sequence: TGTGCCAGCACTGGGGCGGGAAACACCATATATTTT.

The sample holds many counts of this clonotype. This sequence joins TRBV7-8 and TRBJ2-1; 10 nucleotides line up with TRBD2. The V and J ends lost 5 bases and 4 bases, in that order; junction bases with no gene match: 5. Germline V lookup: CDR1 SGHVS, CDR2 FQNEAQ. CDR3 length equals 15 residues. Here the CDR3 DNA reads TGTGCCAGCAGCGCCCTGGGACTAGCGTACAATGAGCAGTTCTTC. This gives the protein CASSALGLAYNEQFF.

The chain couples TRBV11-2 to TRBJ1-2; D not resolved. In germline, CDR1 is SGHAT, CDR2 FQNNGV. V was shortened by 3 bases and J by 0 bases, with 17 bases between the two germline ends. This CDR3 is 17 amino acids long. CDR3 protein: CASSFGPNPWANYGYTF. CDR3 DNA: TGTGCCAGCAGCTTCGGCCCAAACCCTTGGGCTAACTATGGCTACACCTTC.

There are a few counts of this clonotype. V usage is TRBV28 and J usage is TRBJ2-7; D gene uncertain. Per germline, CDR1 MDHEN and CDR2 SYDVKM. The CDR3 loop spans 14 amino acids. With 7 bases removed from V and 0 bases from J, the gap between germline ends came to 13 bases. CDR3 sequence: CASNAQKLSYEQYF. CDR3 DNA: TGTGCCAGCAACGCGCAGAAGCTCTCCTACGAGCAGTACTTC.